These 10 T cell receptor beta chains came from one sample sequenced in a study of T cells in tuberculosis. Thawed, overnight-rested PBMC were stained with GMM-loaded CD1B tetramer, viability dye and anti-CD3, then sorted. The CD1B tetramers carried C32 glucose monomycolate purified from Rhodococcus equi. Here immunoSEQ multiplex PCR was the method, and the copy in TCRdb shows in-frame clones only, minus some. This table has roughly 92,000 clones, roughly 90% appearing once. Sequencing used CD1b-GMM tetramer-negative cells sorted from PBMCs. The receptors come from an adult woman with latent tuberculosis.

This clone occurred a few times. The V gene is TRBV9, the J gene TRBJ2-2; D possibly corresponds to TRBD2 (6 bases). Germline CDR1 is SGDLS and CDR2 is YYNGEE. The CDR3 totals 13 residues. V lost 4 bases to trimming and J lost 6 bases, with 10 bases between them. For the CDR3, the DNA is TGTGCCAGCAGCCCACGGGACTCCGGGGAGCTGTTTTTT. This translates into CASSPRDSGELFF.

The chain couples TRBV4-3 to TRBJ2-3; TRBD2 matches at 9 bases. CDR1 LGHNA and CDR2 YSLEER come from the germline V gene. The CDR3 sequence is 16 residues long. V dropped 1 base and J dropped 4; count of bases not matched to a gene: 6. This CDR3 is CASSQGGGGASDTQYF. The CDR3 coding sequence is TGCGCCAGCAGCCAAGGAGGCGGGGGGGCGTCAGATACGCAGTATTTT.

This chain links TRBV13 with TRBJ1-3; D may be TRBD1 (6 bases). The germline CDR1 and CDR2 sequences are PRHDT and FYEKMQ (reference sequence). The V end lost 0 bases, the J end lost 3 bases, and 12 bases lay between the germline ends. CDR3 length equals 16 residues. This CDR3 is CASSLGNRVDGNTIYF. In DNA, the CDR3 is TGTGCCAGCAGCTTAGGAAACAGGGTGGATGGAAACACCATATATTTT.

The V gene is TRBV28, the J gene TRBJ1-5; possible D gene TRBD1, 6 bases. Germline-derived CDR1 and CDR2 are MDHEN and SYDVKM. Trimming cost V 4 bases and J 4 bases, with 14 bases left between them. This CDR3 contains 15 residues. CDR3 DNA sequence: TGTGCCAGCAGTTGGGGGGGGCGGGAAAATCAGCCCCAGCATTTT. Amino acids: CASSWGGRENQPQHF.

This chain links TRBV5-5 with TRBJ1-2, with a possible D match to TRBD1 (6 bases). Germline values: CDR1 SGHKS, CDR2 YYEKEE (reference sequence). The germline V and J ends were trimmed by 4 bases and 8 bases, with 18 bases remaining between them. The CDR3 totals 14 residues. For the CDR3, the DNA is TGTGCCAGCAGCATAATCCCGGGACAAGTAGGCTACACCTTC. Amino acid sequence: CASSIIPGQVGYTF.

This chain joins TRBV11-2 and TRBJ2-5, with D maybe TRBD2 (8 bases). The germline V gene has CDR1 SGHAT and CDR2 FQNNGV. The CDR3 has 17 residues. The ends were cut back, 1 base at V and 2 bases at J, with 17 bases in the middle. This chain's CDR3 is CASSLARGGTSQETQYF. As DNA, the CDR3 is TGTGCCAGCAGCTTAGCCAGGGGGGGGACTAGTCAAGAGACCCAGTACTTC.

The V call is TRBV5-8, the J call TRBJ1-1; possible D gene TRBD1, 5 bases. The CDR3 runs to 14 residues. Germline V CDR1 and CDR2: SGHTS, YDEGEE. V gave up 2 bases and J gave up 4 bases, with 12 bases separating them. CDR3 region: CASSLRQYGTEAFF. The CDR3 DNA is TGTGCCAGCAGCTTACGACAGTATGGCACTGAAGCTTTCTTT.

The chain uses TRBV2 and TRBJ1-4; 8 nucleotides agree with TRBD1. This CDR3 region has 15 residues. Germline V gene lookup returns CDR1 SNHLY and CDR2 FYNNEI. J was trimmed by 7 bases and V by 4 bases; bases with no gene match: 8. In DNA form, the CDR3 reads TGTGCCAGCAGTGGCCAGGGGGCGCGCGGTGAAAAACTGTTTTTT. Translated: CASSGQGARGEKLFF.

The chain recombines TRBV9 with TRBJ2-1, with 9 bases fitting TRBD2. The CDR3 runs 15 residues. V was clipped by 2 bases and J by 6 bases; unmatched bases: 6. The germline V gene encodes CDR1 SGDLS and CDR2 YYNGEE. The CDR3: CASSVGGGAINEQFF. The CDR3 region has the DNA TGTGCCAGCAGCGTTGGCGGGGGGGCCATCAATGAGCAGTTCTTC.

This clone occurred once. The same CDR3 can be traced to other DNA sequences in this sample. This sequence joins TRBV6-5 and TRBJ2-4, with D uncertain. Trimming removed 6 bases at V and 0 bases at J, with 12 bases between. Germline values: CDR1 MNHEY, CDR2 SVGAGI. There are 15 residues in the CDR3. The CDR3 bases are TGTGCCAGCAGAGCGTCCGATCTAGCCAAAAACATTCAGTACTTC. It encodes CASRASDLAKNIQYF.